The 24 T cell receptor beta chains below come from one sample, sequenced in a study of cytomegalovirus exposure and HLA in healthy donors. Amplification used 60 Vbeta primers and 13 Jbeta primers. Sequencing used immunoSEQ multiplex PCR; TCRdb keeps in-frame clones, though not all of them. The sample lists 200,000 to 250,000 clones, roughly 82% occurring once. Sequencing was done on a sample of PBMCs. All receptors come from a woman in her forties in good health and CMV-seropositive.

CDR3 DNA: TGTGCCAGCAGCTTAGAGATAACGGGGACAATCGGAAAACTGTTTTTT. This codes for CASSLEITGTIGKLFF. The chain couples TRBV7-2 to TRBJ1-4, with D possibly being TRBD1 (6 bases). Germline CDR1 SGHTA, CDR2 FQGNSA. This CDR3 spans 16 amino acids. Trimming cost V 1 base and J 10 bases, with 19 bases left between them. Complete variable domain (other parts from reference TRBV7-2 and TRBJ1-4): GAGVSQSPSNKVTEKGKDVELRCDPISGHTALYWYRQSLGQGLEFLIYFQGNSAPDKSGLPSDRFSAERTGGSVSTLTIQRTQQEDSAVYLCASSLEITGTIGKLFFGSGTQLSVL.

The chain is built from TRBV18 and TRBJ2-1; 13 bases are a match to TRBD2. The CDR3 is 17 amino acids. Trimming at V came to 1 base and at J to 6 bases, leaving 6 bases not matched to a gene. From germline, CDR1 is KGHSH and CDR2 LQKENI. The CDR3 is CASSPQTSGRAINEQFF. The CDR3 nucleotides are TGTGCCAGCTCACCACAAACTAGCGGGAGGGCCATCAATGAGCAGTTCTTC.

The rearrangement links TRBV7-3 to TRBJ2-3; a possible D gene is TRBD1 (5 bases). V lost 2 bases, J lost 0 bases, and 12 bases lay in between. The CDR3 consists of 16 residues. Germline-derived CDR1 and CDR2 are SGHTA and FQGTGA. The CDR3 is CASSLAGGASTDTQYF. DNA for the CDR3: TGTGCCAGCAGCTTAGCCGGTGGGGCTAGCACAGATACGCAGTATTTT.

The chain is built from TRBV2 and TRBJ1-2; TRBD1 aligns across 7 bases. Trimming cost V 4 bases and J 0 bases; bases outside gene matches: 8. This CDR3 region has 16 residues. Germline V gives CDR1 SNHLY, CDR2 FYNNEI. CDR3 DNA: TGTGCCAGCAGTGCTATTGCCGGGACAGCTAACTATGGCTACACCTTC. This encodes CASSAIAGTANYGYTF.

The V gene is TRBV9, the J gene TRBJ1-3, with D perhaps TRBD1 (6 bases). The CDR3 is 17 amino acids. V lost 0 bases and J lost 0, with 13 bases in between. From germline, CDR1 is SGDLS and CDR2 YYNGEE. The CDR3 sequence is CASSVAAGANSGNTIYF. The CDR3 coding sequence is TGTGCCAGCAGCGTAGCTGCAGGGGCGAACTCTGGAAACACCATATATTTT.

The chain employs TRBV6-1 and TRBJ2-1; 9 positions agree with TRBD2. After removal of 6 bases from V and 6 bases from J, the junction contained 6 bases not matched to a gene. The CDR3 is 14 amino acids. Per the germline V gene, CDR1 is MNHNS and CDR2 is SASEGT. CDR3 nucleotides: TGTGCCAGCAGCGATGGCGGGAGGGCCAATGAGCAGTTCTTC. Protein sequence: CASSDGGRANEQFF.

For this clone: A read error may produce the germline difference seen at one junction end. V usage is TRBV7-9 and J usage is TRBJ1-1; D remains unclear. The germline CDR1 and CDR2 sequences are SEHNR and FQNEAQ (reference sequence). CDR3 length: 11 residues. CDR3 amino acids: CSSGFEAEAFF. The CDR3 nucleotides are TGTTCCAGCGGATTTGAGGCTGAAGCTTTCTTT.

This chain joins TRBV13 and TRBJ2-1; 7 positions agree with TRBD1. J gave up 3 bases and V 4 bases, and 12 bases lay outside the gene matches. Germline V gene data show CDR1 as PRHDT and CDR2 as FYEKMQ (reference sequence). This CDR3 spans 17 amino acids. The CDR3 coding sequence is TGTGCCAGCAGCTCCCGAAGGACAGGTCAAGGCTACAATGAGCAGTTCTTC. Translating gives CASSSRRTGQGYNEQFF.

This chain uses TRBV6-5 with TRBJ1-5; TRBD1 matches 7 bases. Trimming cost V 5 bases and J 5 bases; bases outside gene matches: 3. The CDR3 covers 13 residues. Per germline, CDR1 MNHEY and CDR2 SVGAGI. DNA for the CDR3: TGTGCCAGCAGTCGGGACAGCCATCAGCCCCAGCATTTT. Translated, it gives CASSRDSHQPQHF.

The CDR3 region is CAINTGGYYGYTF. CDR3 bases: TGTGCCATCAACACAGGGGGCTACTATGGCTACACCTTC. V gene TRBV28 combines with J gene TRBJ1-2, with 9 positions matching TRBD1. The CDR3 totals 13 residues. Looked up from germline, CDR1 is MDHEN and CDR2 is SYDVKM. V was pared by 10 bases and J by 3 bases, with 6 bases of the junction left unmatched.

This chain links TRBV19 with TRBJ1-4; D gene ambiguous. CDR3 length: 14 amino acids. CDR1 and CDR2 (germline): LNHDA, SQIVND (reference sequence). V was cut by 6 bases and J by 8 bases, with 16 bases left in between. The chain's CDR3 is CASSPPRAGEKLFF. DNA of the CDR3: TGTGCCAGTAGCCCCCCACGGGCGGGCGAAAAACTGTTTTTT.

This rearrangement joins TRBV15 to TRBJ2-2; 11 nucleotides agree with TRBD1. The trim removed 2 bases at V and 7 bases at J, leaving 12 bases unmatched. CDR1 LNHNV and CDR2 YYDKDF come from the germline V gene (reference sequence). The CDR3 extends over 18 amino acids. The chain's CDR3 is CATSRPRGTGGRDGELFF. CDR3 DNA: TGTGCCACCAGCAGACCCCGAGGGACAGGGGGAAGGGACGGGGAGCTGTTTTTT.

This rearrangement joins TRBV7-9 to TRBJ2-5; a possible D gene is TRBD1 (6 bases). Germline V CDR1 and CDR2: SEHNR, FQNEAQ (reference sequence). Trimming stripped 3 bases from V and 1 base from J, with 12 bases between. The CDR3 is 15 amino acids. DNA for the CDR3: TGTGCCAGCAGCTTCCCAGGGGTCGGCCAAGAGACCCAGTACTTC. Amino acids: CASSFPGVGQETQYF.

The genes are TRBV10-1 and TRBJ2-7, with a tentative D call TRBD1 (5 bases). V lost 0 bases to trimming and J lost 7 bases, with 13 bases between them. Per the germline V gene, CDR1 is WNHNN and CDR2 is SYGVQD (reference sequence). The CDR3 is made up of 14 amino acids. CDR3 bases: TGCGCCAGCAGTGAGTCGCCAGGGTCAATAGAGCAGTACTTC. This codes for CASSESPGSIEQYF.

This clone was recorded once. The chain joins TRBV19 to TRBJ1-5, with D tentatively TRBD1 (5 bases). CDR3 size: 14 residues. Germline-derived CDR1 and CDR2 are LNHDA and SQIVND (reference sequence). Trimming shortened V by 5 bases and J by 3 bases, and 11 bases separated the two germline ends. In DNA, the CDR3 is TGTGCCAGTAGTTGGTTAGGGGACAATCAGCCCCAGCATTTT. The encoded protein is CASSWLGDNQPQHF.

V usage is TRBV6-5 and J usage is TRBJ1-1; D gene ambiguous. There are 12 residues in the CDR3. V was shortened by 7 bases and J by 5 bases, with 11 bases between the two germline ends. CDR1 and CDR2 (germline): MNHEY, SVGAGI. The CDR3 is CASINRGTEAFF. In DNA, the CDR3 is TGTGCCAGCATCAACCGGGGAACTGAAGCTTTCTTT.

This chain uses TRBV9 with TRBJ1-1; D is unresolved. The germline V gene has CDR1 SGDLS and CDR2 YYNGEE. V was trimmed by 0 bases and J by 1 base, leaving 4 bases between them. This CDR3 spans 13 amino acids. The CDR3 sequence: CASSVDRNTEAFF. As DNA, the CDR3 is TGTGCCAGCAGCGTAGACAGGAACACTGAAGCTTTCTTT.

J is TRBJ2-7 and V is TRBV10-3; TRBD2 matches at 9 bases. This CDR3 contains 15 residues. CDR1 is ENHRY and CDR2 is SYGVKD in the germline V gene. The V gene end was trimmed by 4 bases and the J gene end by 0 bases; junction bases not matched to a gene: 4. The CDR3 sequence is CAISGLAGSSYEQYF. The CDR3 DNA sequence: TGTGCCATCAGTGGGCTAGCGGGAAGCTCCTACGAGCAGTACTTC.

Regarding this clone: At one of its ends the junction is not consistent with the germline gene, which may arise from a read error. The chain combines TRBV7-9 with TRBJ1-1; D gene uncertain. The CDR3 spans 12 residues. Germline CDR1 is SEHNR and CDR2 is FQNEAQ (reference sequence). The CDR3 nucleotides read TGTTCCAGCAGCTCGAAAGTAGCTGAAGCTTTCTTT. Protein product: CSSSSKVAEAFF. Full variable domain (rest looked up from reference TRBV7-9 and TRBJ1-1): DTGVSQNPRHKITKRGQNVTFRCDPISEHNRLYWYRQTLGQGPEFLTYFQNEAQLEKSRLLSDRFSAERPKGSFSTLEIQRTEQGDSAMYLCSSSSKVAEAFFGQGTRLTVV.

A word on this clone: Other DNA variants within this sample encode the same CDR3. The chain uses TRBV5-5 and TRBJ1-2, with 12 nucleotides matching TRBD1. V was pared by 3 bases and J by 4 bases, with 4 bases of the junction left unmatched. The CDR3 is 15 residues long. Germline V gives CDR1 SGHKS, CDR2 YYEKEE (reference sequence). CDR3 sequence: CASSSPGQGAYGYTF. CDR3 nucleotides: TGTGCCAGCAGCTCCCCGGGACAGGGGGCCTATGGCTACACCTTC. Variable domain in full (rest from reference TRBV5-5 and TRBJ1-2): DAGVTQSPTHLIKTRGQQVTLRCSPISGHKSVSWYQQVLGQGPQFIFQYYEKEERGRGNFPDRFSARQFPNYSSELNVNALLLGDSALYLCASSSPGQGAYGYTFGSGTRLTVV.

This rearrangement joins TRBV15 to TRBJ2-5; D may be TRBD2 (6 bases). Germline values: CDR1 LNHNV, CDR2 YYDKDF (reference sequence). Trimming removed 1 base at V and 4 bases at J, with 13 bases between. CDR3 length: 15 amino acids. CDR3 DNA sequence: TGTGCCACCAGCAGAGCTCGGGGACTTGGAGAGACCCAGTACTTC. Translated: CATSRARGLGETQYF.

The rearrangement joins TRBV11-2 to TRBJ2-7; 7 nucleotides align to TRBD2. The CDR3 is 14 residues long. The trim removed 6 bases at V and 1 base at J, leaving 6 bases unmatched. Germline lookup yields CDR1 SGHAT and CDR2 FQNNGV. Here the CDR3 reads CASRRTSTSYEQYF. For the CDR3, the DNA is TGTGCCAGCAGACGGACTAGTACTTCCTACGAGCAGTACTTC.

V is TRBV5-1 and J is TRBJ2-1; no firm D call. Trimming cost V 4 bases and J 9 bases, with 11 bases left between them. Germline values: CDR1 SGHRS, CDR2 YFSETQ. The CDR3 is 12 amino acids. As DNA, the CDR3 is TGCGCCAGCAGCCTGTCCGTCAGTGAGCAGTTCTTC. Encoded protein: CASSLSVSEQFF.

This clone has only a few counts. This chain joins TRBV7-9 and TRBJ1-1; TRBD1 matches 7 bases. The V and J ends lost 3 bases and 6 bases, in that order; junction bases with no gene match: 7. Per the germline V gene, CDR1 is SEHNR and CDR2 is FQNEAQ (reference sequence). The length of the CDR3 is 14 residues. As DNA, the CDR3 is TGTGCCAGCAGCTTCATGAGCAGGGGGGCTGAAGCTTTCTTT. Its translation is CASSFMSRGAEAFF.